This T cell receptor beta chain comes out of a study of shared clonotypes between healthy human individuals. Several immunoSEQ plates held equal portions of the genomic DNA taken from each subset. Per the original methods: Junction-only immunoSEQ data arrived without quality scores, meaning filtering differed. Libraries were prepared by immunoSEQ multiplex PCR; TCRdb keeps only in-frame clonotypes and omits some of them. That table gives V, J and clone size, and the DNA gave D and trimming. The sample consists of roughly 2.6 million clones, more than 80% of them appearing once. Donors, without exception, were Caucasian adults residing in Nashville, Tennessee. Sequencing was performed on naive CD4+ T cells sorted from blood. As for subset: CD45RA+ positively selected. This clonotype originated in a man between 18 and 35 years old in good health.

DNA of the CDR3: TGTGCCAGCAGCGGCTCTAAGACCCAGTACTTC. Translated: CASSGSKTQYF. The chain is built from TRBV6-5 and TRBJ2-5; D is undetermined. The germline CDR1 and CDR2 sequences are MNHEY and SVGAGI. CDR3 size: 11 residues. V dropped 6 bases and J dropped 6 bases, with 8 bases sitting between them.